This T cell receptor beta chain comes out of a study of blood T cell repertoires in COVID-19. Study-level information: PBMCs, B-cell-depleted T cells, or T cells were the source of the cDNA or gDNA that made up the material.

The CDR3 spans 12 residues. Germline assignment: CDR1 MNHEY and CDR2 SVGAGI. V trimming: 8 bases; J trimming: 3 bases; junction bases outside the gene matches: 2. Using immunoSEQ multiplex PCR, the repertoire was profiled, and TCRdb retains in-frame clones only, with some absent. Of about 92,000 clones listed, around 81% were seen once; the top ten hold about 8.7%. The V and J genes are TRBV6-5 and TRBJ2-3; TRBD2 matches 7 bases. The material sequenced was peripheral blood. This TCR was recovered from a man in his fifties or sixties who had recovered from COVID-19. Written as DNA, the CDR3 is TGTGCCAGCTGGGGGGGGACAGATACGCAGTATTTT. This encodes CASWGGTDTQYF.